Listed below are T cell receptor beta chains from one sample, sequenced in a study of T-cell memory formation after mild COVID-19. TCRdb re-derived calls from the 5' RACE reads in MiXCR, one entry per CDR3 protein. This table holds around 180,000 distinct CDR3 sequences, 15% to 20% found once. The sample taken for sequencing was PBMCs or a T cell subset sorted from them (not recorded which). Receptors were obtained from a man aged 18 to 30 who had mild COVID-19 (a few samples of this study predate the infection). Cell type and time point are not known. Each CDR3 is given with its conserved first and last residue. The D gene is left open where the match is weak. Where a row states a size, it is once, few, many or the class of an expanded clone; other rows omit it.

.	TRBV5-1	.	TRBJ1-2	CASSPGGREGGYTF	TGCGCCAGCAGCCCGGGGGGCAGGGAGGGCGGCTACACCTTC
.	TRBV7-6	TRBD2	TRBJ2-1	CASSSPGGLGEQFF	TGTGCCAGCAGCTCTCCGGGGGGGCTCGGTGAGCAGTTCTTC
.	TRBV5-6	.	TRBJ1-2	CASSLPALYGYTF	TGTGCCAGCAGCTTGCCCGCCCTCTATGGCTACACCTTC
.	TRBV6-5	.	TRBJ2-3	CASRTADTQYF	TGTGCCAGCAGGACGGCGGATACGCAGTATTTT
.	TRBV24-1	.	TRBJ1-2	CATSDAPGRKSNYGYTF	TGTGCCACCAGTGACGCCCCTGGGCGCAAATCGAACTATGGCTACACCTTC
.	TRBV2	TRBD1	TRBJ1-2	CASSEGGGLGNYGYTF	TGTGCCAGCAGTGAAGGAGGGGGCTTGGGCAACTATGGCTACACCTTC
.	TRBV6-5	.	TRBJ1-5	CASRTGYQPQHF	TGTGCCAGCAGGACCGGATATCAGCCCCAGCATTTT
few	TRBV5-1	TRBD1	TRBJ1-2	CASSTPRTGGDYGYTF	TGCGCCAGCAGCACTCCCAGAACAGGGGGCGACTATGGCTACACCTTC
few	TRBV6-1	.	TRBJ1-5	CASSDAIANNQPQHF	TGTGCCAGCAGTGATGCGATAGCCAACAATCAGCCCCAGCATTTT
.	TRBV7-2	.	TRBJ2-5	CASSLEWGSQETQYF	TGTGCCAGCAGCTTAGAGTGGGGGAGTCAAGAGACCCAGTACTTC
few	TRBV5-5	.	TRBJ1-1	CASSFQRPVPEAFF	TGTGCCAGCAGCTTTCAGCGGCCCGTGCCTGAAGCTTTCTTT
few	TRBV21-1	.	TRBJ1-2	CASSKAWRLEGYTF	TGTGCCAGCAGCAAAGCATGGAGGTTGGAAGGCTACACCTTC
.	TRBV2	.	TRBJ1-5	CASNQVFGPQHF	TGTGCCAGCAATCAGGTTTTCGGCCCCCAGCATTTT
many	TRBV28	TRBD2	TRBJ2-1	CASISLSGGNNEQFF	TGTGCCAGCATTTCACTGAGCGGGGGGAACAATGAGCAGTTCTTC
few	TRBV12-3/TRBV12-4	.	TRBJ1-4	CASSRVSGEKLFF	TGTGCCAGCAGTAGGGTTTCCGGGGAAAAACTGTTTTTT
.	TRBV25-1	TRBD1	TRBJ1-5	CASSESVGTGLDGQPQHF	TGTGCCAGCAGTGAATCAGTCGGGACAGGGCTGGATGGTCAGCCCCAGCATTTT
.	TRBV7-2	.	TRBJ1-2	CASSAEFGGYTF	TGTGCCAGCAGCGCAGAATTCGGGGGCTACACCTTC
.	TRBV4-2	.	TRBJ2-5	CASSPRLAGTQYF	TGTGCCAGCAGCCCAAGACTGGCCGGGACCCAGTACTTC
.	TRBV20-1	.	TRBJ1-1	CSARKNTEAFF	TGCAGTGCCCGGAAGAACACTGAAGCTTTCTTT
few	TRBV20-1	.	TRBJ2-4	CSAREPGIAKNIQYF	TGCAGTGCTAGAGAGCCAGGGATAGCCAAAAACATTCAGTACTTC
few	TRBV5-1	.	TRBJ1-1	CASSLYVRGSEAFF	TGCGCCAGCAGCTTGTATGTCCGGGGAAGTGAAGCTTTCTTT
few	TRBV27	.	TRBJ1-4	CASSIMGEKLFF	TGTGCCAGCAGTATTATGGGTGAAAAACTGTTTTTT
few	TRBV20-1	.	TRBJ2-1	CSARGWTYNEQFF	TGCAGTGCTAGAGGCTGGACGTACAATGAGCAGTTCTTC
few	TRBV5-1	TRBD1	TRBJ2-1	CASSTTGQGAGNEQFF	TGCGCCAGCAGCACAACGGGACAGGGGGCGGGGAATGAGCAGTTCTTC
.	TRBV11-2	TRBD1	TRBJ1-2	CVTTETGGYGYTF	TGTGTCACGACCGAGACAGGGGGCTATGGCTACACCTTC
many	TRBV20-1	.	TRBJ1-4	CSAARGEKLFF	TGCAGTGCTGCCCGGGGGGAAAAACTGTTTTTT
few	TRBV3-1	.	TRBJ1-2	CASSQDPTVGGYTF	TGTGCCAGCAGCCAAGATCCCACGGTGGGAGGCTACACGTTC
.	TRBV10-3	.	TRBJ1-4	CAIRRTEDEKLFF	TGTGCCATCAGGAGGACGGAGGACGAAAAACTGTTTTTT
few	TRBV6-5	.	TRBJ1-1	CASSRTPDTEAFF	TGTGCCAGCAGCCGAACCCCGGACACTGAAGCTTTCTTT
few	TRBV6-5	.	TRBJ2-7	CASTPPGAYEQYF	TGTGCCAGCACCCCCCCGGGGGCCTACGAGCAGTACTTC
few	TRBV6-1	TRBD1	TRBJ1-1	CASSKDRGYEAFF	TGTGCCAGCAGTAAGGACAGGGGTTATGAAGCTTTCTTT
few	TRBV4-1	.	TRBJ2-3	CASSQRRGEDTQYF	TGCGCCAGCAGCCAACGGAGGGGGGAAGATACGCAGTATTTT
.	TRBV7-2	.	TRBJ1-5	CASSPSAQPQHF	TGTGCCAGCAGCCCGTCGGCACAGCCCCAGCATTTT
.	TRBV7-9	TRBD2	TRBJ2-1	CASSSGTSGGTEQFF	TGTGCCAGCAGCTCCGGGACTAGCGGGGGCACTGAGCAGTTCTTC
.	TRBV11-2	TRBD2	TRBJ2-1	CASSSSGGTYNEQFF	TGTGCCAGCAGCTCCAGCGGGGGGACCTACAATGAGCAGTTCTTC
.	TRBV18	.	TRBJ2-7	CASSPLRGTYEQYF	TGTGCCAGCTCACCACTGCGGGGAACCTACGAGCAGTACTTC
few	TRBV12-3/TRBV12-4	.	TRBJ2-3	CASSVRGARTYF	TGTGCCAGCAGCGTCAGGGGGGCCCGTACGTATTTT
few	TRBV20-1	.	TRBJ1-4	CSARDRNEKLFF	TGCAGTGCTAGAGATAGGAATGAAAAACTGTTTTTT
.	TRBV20-1	.	TRBJ1-1	CSASPTTEAFF	TGCAGTGCTAGTCCTACGACTGAAGCTTTCTTT
few	TRBV6-2/TRBV6-3	TRBD2	TRBJ2-5	CASSYRERGGQETQYF	TGTGCCAGCAGTTACCGGGAGCGGGGGGGCCAAGAGACCCAGTACTTC
.	TRBV7-9	TRBD2	TRBJ2-1	CASSSSGGSEQFF	TGTGCCAGCAGCTCAAGCGGGGGCTCTGAGCAGTTCTTC
once	TRBV10-1	.	TRBJ1-1	CASSESGTPIRGAFF	TGCGCCAGCAGTGAGTCGGGGACCCCCATCCGCGGAGCTTTCTTT
few	TRBV7-3	TRBD2	TRBJ2-1	CASSTVAGAGYNEQFF	TGTGCCAGCAGCACCGTAGCGGGGGCGGGATACAATGAGCAGTTCTTC
.	TRBV12-3/TRBV12-4	TRBD1	TRBJ2-1	CASSSGPGQKYNEQFF	TGTGCCAGCAGTTCCGGACCGGGACAGAAGTACAATGAGCAGTTCTTC
many	TRBV6-2/TRBV6-3	.	TRBJ2-7	CASSESSYEQYF	TGTGCCAGCAGTGAAAGTTCCTACGAGCAGTACTTC
.	TRBV5-5	.	TRBJ1-4	CASSLHGGTNEKLFF	TGTGCCAGCAGCCTTCACGGGGGCACTAATGAAAAACTGTTTTTT
few	TRBV7-9	TRBD1	TRBJ1-1	CASSWGQTTEAFF	TGTGCCAGCAGCTGGGGACAGACCACTGAAGCTTTCTTT
.	TRBV6-2/TRBV6-3	.	TRBJ1-2	CASSYGRGYTF	TGTGCCAGCAGTTACGGCAGGGGCTACACCTTC
.	TRBV7-2	TRBD2	TRBJ2-1	CASSLAASGFFYNEQFF	TGTGCCAGCAGCTTAGCGGCTAGCGGATTCTTCTACAATGAGCAGTTCTTC